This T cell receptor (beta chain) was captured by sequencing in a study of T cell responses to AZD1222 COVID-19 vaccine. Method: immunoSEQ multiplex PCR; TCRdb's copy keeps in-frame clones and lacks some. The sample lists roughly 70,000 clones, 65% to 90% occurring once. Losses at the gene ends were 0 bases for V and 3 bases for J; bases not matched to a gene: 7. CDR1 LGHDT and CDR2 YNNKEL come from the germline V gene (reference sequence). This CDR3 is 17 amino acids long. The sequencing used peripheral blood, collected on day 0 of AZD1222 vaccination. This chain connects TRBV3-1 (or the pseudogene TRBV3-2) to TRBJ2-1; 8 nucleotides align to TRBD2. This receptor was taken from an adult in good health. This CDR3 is CASSQEPPGGNYNEQFF. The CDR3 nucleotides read TGTGCCAGCAGCCAAGAGCCCCCGGGGGGGAACTACAATGAGCAGTTCTTC.